This T cell receptor (beta chain) was sequenced during a study of identical twins. This clonotype was picked up many times. Its antigen is currently unknown. Points from the study as a whole: Carriage of fewer insertions was seen in abundant cord blood beta clonotypes, whereas memory repertoires showed none. Diverse VJ usage suggested most zero-insertion clonotypes were not invariant T cells.

CDR3 length: 15 residues. The V end lost 0 bases, the J end lost 3 bases, and 9 bases lay between the germline ends. CDR1 and CDR2 (germline): LGHNA, YSLEER. A universal primer site was incorporated via template switching, and the cDNA contained unique molecular identifiers. TCRdb redid the calling of the 5' RACE reads with MiXCR, one entry per CDR3 protein. The sample consists of 410,000 or so distinct CDR3 sequences, around 18% of them appearing once. The TCR was taken from a man over 45 in good health. The chain couples TRBV4-3 to TRBJ2-1; D unclear. The sequencing sample was made of naive T cells sorted from blood. CDR3 region: CASSQDWGFYNEQFF. The CDR3 nucleotides are TGCGCCAGCAGCCAAGATTGGGGTTTCTACAATGAGCAGTTCTTC.